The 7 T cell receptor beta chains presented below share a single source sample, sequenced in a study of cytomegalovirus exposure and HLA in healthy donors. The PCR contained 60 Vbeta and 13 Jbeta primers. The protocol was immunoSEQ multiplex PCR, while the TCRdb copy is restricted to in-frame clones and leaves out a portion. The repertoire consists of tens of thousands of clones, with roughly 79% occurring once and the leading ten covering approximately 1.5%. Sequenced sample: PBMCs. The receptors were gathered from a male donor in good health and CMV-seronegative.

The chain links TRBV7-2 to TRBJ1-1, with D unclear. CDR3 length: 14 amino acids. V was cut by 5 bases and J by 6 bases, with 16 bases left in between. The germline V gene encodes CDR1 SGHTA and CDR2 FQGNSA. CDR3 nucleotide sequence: TGTGCCAGCAGCCCGCCGGAGGGCAAGGCTGAAGCTTTCTTT. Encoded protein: CASSPPEGKAEAFF.

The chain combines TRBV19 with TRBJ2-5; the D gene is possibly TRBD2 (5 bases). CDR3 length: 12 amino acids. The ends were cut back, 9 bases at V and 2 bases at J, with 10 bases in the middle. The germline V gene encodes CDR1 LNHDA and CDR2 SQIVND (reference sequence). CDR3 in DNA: TGTGCCAGCTCGGACTTACAAGAGACCCAGTACTTC. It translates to CASSDLQETQYF.

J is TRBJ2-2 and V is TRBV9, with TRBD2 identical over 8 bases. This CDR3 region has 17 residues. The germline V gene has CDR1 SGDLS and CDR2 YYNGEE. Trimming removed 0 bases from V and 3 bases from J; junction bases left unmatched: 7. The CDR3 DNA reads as TGTGCCAGCAGCGTAGTAGGAAGCGGGAGTCACACCGGGGAGCTGTTTTTT. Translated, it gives CASSVVGSGSHTGELFF.

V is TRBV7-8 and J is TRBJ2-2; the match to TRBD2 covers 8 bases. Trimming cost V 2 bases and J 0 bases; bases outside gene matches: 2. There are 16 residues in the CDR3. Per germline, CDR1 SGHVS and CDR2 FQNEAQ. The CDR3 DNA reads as TGTGCCAGCAGCTTACGGGAGGGGTCGAACACCGGGGAGCTGTTTTTT. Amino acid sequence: CASSLREGSNTGELFF. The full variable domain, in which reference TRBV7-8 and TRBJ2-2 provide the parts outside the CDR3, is GAGVSQSPRYKVAKRGQDVALRCDPISGHVSLFWYQQALGQGPEFLTYFQNEAQLDKSGLPSDRFFAERPEGSVSTLKIQRTQQEDSAVYLCASSLREGSNTGELFFGEGSRLTVL.

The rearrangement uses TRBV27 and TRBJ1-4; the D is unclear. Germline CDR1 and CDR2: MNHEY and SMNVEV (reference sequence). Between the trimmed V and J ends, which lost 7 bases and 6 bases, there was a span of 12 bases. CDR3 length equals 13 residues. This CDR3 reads CASTSLGDEKLFF. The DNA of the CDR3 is TGTGCCAGCACCTCACTCGGGGATGAAAAACTGTTTTTT.

The CDR3 DNA is TGTGCCAGTAGTATAGGAGGGACTCGATTTACTGAAGCTTTCTTT. Its translation: CASSIGGTRFTEAFF. The rearrangement links TRBV19 to TRBJ1-1, with a weak D call TRBD1 (5 bases). Germline lookup yields CDR1 LNHDA and CDR2 SQIVND (reference sequence). Trimming pared 1 base from V and 5 bases from J, leaving 14 bases between. The CDR3 sequence is 15 residues long.

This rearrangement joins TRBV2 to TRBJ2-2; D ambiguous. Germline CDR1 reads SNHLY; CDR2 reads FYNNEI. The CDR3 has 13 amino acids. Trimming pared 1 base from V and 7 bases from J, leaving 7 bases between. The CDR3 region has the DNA TGTGCCAGCAGTGAAGGGTACAGCGGGGAGCTGTTTTTT. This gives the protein CASSEGYSGELFF.